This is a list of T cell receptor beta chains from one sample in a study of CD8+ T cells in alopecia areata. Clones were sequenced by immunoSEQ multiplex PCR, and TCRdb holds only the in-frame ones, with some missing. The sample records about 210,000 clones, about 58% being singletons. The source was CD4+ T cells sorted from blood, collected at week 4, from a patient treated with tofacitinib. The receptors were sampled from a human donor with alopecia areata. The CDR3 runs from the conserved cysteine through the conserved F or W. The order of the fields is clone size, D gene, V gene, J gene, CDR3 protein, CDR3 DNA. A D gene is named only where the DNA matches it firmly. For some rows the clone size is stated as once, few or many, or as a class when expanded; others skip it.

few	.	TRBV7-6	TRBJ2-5	CASSLSYQETQYF	TGTGCCAGCAGCTTATCGTACCAAGAGACCCAGTACTTC
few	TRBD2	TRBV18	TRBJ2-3	CASSSGLAGPDTQYF	TGTGCCAGCTCATCGGGACTAGCGGGGCCAGATACGCAGTATTTT
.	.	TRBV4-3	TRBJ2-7	CASSQDGGPRGEQYF	TGCGCCAGCAGCCAAGATGGGGGCCCCCGGGGCGAGCAGTACTTC
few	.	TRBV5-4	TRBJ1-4	CASSSGVANEKLFF	TGTGCCAGCAGCTCCGGAGTGGCTAATGAAAAACTGTTTTTT
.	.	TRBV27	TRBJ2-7	CATQKDRPRTVYEQYF	TGTGCCACCCAAAAAGACCGCCCCCGGACGGTCTACGAGCAGTACTTC
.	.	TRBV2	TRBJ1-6	CASSRGIPNSPLHF	TGTGCCAGCTCCAGGGGTATCCCCAATTCACCCCTCCACTTT
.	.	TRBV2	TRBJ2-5	CASSETGIEWETQYF	TGTGCCAGCAGTGAAACAGGCATTGAATGGGAGACCCAGTACTTC
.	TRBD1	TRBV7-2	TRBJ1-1	CASSLRQGSTEAFF	TGTGCCAGCAGCTTGAGACAGGGATCCACTGAAGCTTTCTTT
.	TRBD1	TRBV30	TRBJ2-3	CAWSVGTADTQYF	TGTGCCTGGAGTGTAGGGACAGCAGATACGCAGTATTTT
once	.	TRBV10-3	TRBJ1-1	CAIRNRVDAEAFF	TGTGCCATCAGGAACAGGGTAGACGCTGAAGCTTTCTTT
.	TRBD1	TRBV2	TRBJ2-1	CASSEEQGALNEQFF	TGTGCCAGCAGTGAAGAGCAGGGGGCCTTAAATGAGCAGTTCTTC
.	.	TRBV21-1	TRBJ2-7	CASSTGQGTSYEQYF	TGTGCCAGCAGCACGGGACAGGGGACCTCCTACGAGCAGTACTTC
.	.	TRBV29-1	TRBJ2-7	CSVDTAYEQYF	TGCAGCGTGGATACAGCGTACGAGCAGTACTTC
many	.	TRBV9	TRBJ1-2	CASSVTTGGYTF	TGTGCCAGCAGCGTCACCACAGGAGGCTACACCTTC
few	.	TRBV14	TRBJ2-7	CASSQVTDYYEQYF	TGTGCCAGCAGCCAAGTGACGGATTACTACGAGCAGTACTTC
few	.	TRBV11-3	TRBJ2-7	CASERDKTYEQYF	TGTGCCAGCGAACGGGACAAGACCTACGAGCAGTACTTC
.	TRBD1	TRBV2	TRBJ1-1	CASTATGREAFF	TGTGCCAGCACCGCGACAGGGAGAGAAGCTTTCTTT
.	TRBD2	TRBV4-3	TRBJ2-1	CASSQDGLASINEQFF	TGCGCCAGCAGCCAAGACGGACTAGCGAGCATCAATGAGCAGTTCTTC
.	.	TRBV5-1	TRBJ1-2	CASSLDEGNYGYTF	TGCGCCAGCAGCTTGGATGAGGGGAACTATGGCTACACCTTC
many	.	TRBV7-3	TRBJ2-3	CASSLREGDTQYF	TGTGCCAGCAGCTTACGGGAAGGAGATACGCAGTATTTT
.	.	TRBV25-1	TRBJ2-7	CASSEDAVREQYF	TGTGCCAGCAGTGAAGACGCGGTGCGGGAGCAGTACTTC
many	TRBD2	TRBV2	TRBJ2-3	CASRASGGGTDTQYF	TGTGCCAGCAGGGCTAGCGGGGGGGGAACAGATACGCAGTATTTT
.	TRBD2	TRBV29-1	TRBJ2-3	CSAGGDNTDTQYF	TGCAGCGCCGGGGGGGACAACACAGATACGCAGTATTTT
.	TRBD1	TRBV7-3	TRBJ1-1	CASSPQGGNTEAFF	TGTGCCAGCAGCCCCCAGGGGGGGAACACTGAAGCTTTCTTT
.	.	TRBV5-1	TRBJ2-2	CASSTGQGELFF	TGCGCCAGCAGCACGGGACAAGGGGAGCTGTTTTTT
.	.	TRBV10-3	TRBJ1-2	CAIRLGAEQGYTF	TGTGCCATCAGACTCGGGGCCGAACAGGGCTACACCTTC
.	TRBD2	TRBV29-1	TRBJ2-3	CSVVQPSGGTDTQYF	TGCAGCGTTGTTCAGCCTAGCGGGGGTACAGATACGCAGTATTTT
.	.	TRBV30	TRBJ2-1	CAWSVSVPRRGEQFF	TGTGCCTGGAGTGTATCGGTCCCAAGAAGGGGTGAGCAGTTCTTC
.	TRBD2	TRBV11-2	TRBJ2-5	CASSFGGGETQYF	TGTGCCAGCAGCTTTGGGGGGGGAGAGACCCAGTACTTC
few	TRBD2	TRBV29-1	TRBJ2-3	CSVRTSGGADTQYF	TGCAGCGTTCGAACTAGCGGGGGGGCAGATACGCAGTATTTT
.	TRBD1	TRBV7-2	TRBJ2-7	CASSPNFGTGPYEQYF	TGTGCCAGCAGCCCCAACTTCGGGACAGGGCCCTACGAGCAGTACTTC
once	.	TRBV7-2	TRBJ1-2	CASSLMTTNYGYTF	TGTGCCAGCAGCTTAATGACAACTAACTATGGCTACACCTTC
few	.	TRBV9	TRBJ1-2	CASSAKPGGSYTF	TGTGCCAGCAGCGCGAAACCGGGGGGTAGCTACACCTTC
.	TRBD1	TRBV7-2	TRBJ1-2	CASSLGKTGTGANYGYTF	TGTGCCAGCAGCTTAGGGAAGACCGGGACAGGGGCCAACTATGGCTACACCTTC
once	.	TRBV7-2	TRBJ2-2	CASSLQANTGELFF	TGTGCCAGCAGCTTACAGGCGAACACCGGGGAGCTGTTTTTT
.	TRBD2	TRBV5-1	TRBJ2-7	CASSATSGNYEQYF	TGCGCCAGCAGTGCGACTAGCGGAAACTACGAGCAGTACTTC
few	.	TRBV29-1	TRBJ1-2	CSVDAGSSYGYTF	TGCAGCGTTGACGCAGGGAGTAGCTATGGCTACACCTTC
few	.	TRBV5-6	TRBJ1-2	CASSTRFGDYGYTF	TGTGCCAGCAGCACTCGGTTTGGGGACTATGGCTACACCTTC
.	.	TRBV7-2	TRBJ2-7	CASSSTSYEQYF	TGTGCCAGCAGTTCAACCTCCTACGAGCAGTACTTC
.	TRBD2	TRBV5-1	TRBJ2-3	CASSTGTSGPSDTQYF	TGCGCCAGCAGCACCGGGACTAGCGGCCCCTCGGATACGCAGTATTTT
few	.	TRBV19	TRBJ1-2	CASSIWGGQIGYTF	TGTGCCAGTAGTATTTGGGGAGGACAGATTGGCTACACCTTC
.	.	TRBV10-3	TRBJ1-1	CAISDFRGDGSNTEAFF	TGTGCCATCAGCGACTTCCGGGGGGATGGATCGAACACTGAAGCTTTCTTT
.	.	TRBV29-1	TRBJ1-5	CSVGGGMQPQHF	TGCAGCGTCGGTGGGGGGATGCAGCCCCAGCATTTT
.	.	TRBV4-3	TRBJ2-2	CASSQDSQGYGELFF	TGCGCCAGCAGCCAAGATTCCCAGGGGTACGGGGAGCTGTTTTTT
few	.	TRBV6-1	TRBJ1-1	CASSDSGLKAFF	TGTGCCAGCAGTGATTCGGGACTTAAAGCTTTCTTT
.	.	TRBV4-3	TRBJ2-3	CASSQDKVAGDTQYF	TGCGCCAGCAGCCAAGATAAAGTGGCAGGAGATACGCAGTATTTT
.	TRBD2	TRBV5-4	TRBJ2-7	CASSSPLAGGPVGEQYF	TGTGCCAGCAGCTCCCCGCTAGCGGGGGGCCCCGTGGGGGAGCAGTACTTC
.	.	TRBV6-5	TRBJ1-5	CASSQSNQPQHF	TGTGCCAGCAGTCAAAGCAATCAGCCCCAGCATTTT
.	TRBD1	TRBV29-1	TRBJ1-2	CSVHLGQPYYGYTF	TGCAGCGTGCACCTGGGACAGCCTTACTATGGCTACACCTTC
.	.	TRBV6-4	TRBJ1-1	CASSAKPNTEAFF	TGTGCCAGCAGTGCGAAGCCTAACACTGAAGCTTTCTTT
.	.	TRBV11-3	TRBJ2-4	CASSHDSTKGNIQYF	TGTGCCAGCAGTCACGACAGCACAAAAGGGAACATTCAGTACTTC
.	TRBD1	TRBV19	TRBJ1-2	CASSIDWDRKTYGYTF	TGTGCCAGTAGTATAGACTGGGACAGGAAAACATATGGCTACACCTTC
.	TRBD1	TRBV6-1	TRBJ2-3	CASSVDRGTDTQYF	TGTGCCAGCAGCGTCGACAGGGGAACAGATACGCAGTATTTT
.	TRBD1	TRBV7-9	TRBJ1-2	CASSLQGEGYTF	TGTGCCAGCAGCCTACAGGGGGAAGGCTACACCTTC
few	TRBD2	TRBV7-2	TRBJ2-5	CASSAGGLQETQYF	TGTGCCAGCAGCGCGGGGGGCCTACAAGAGACCCAGTACTTC
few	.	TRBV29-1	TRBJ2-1	CSAGDDEQFF	TGCAGCGCGGGCGACGATGAGCAGTTCTTC
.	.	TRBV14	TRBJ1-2	CASSQQSNYGYTF	TGTGCCAGCAGCCAGCAGAGTAACTATGGCTACACCTTC
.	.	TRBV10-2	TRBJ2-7	CASSESMGQSYEQYF	TGCGCCAGCAGTGAGTCGATGGGCCAATCCTACGAGCAGTACTTC
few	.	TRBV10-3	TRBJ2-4	CAISARGEVDIQYF	TGTGCCATCAGTGCGAGAGGGGAGGTGGACATTCAGTACTTC